The 16 T cell receptor beta chains listed next were all sequenced from one sample in a study of shared clonotypes between healthy human individuals. Assay used: immunoSEQ multiplex PCR; TCRdb lists only in-frame clones, some missing. The sample has almost 750,000 clones, roughly 72% seen once. Material: memory CD4+ T cells sorted from blood. Stated subset: CD45RA-negative fraction. The receptors shown here come from a woman younger than 45 in good health.

The genes are TRBV5-5 and TRBJ1-1, with D uncertain. The CDR3 contains 13 residues. With 4 bases removed from V and 0 bases from J, the gap between germline ends came to 7 bases. CDR1 SGHKS and CDR2 YYEKEE come from the germline V gene (reference sequence). The CDR3 region is CASSGAVNTEAFF. The CDR3 DNA follows: TGTGCCAGCAGCGGCGCGGTGAACACTGAAGCTTTCTTT.

This clone was observed a single time. The chain links TRBV10-2 to TRBJ2-7; unclear D gene. The CDR3 is 15 residues long. V was shortened by 0 bases and J by 3 bases, with 12 bases between the two germline ends. Per germline, CDR1 WSHSY and CDR2 SAAADI. CDR3 bases: TGCGCCAGCAGTGAGTCGCGAAGGGAAGGCTACGAGCAGTACTTC. This codes for CASSESRREGYEQYF.

The gene calls are TRBV1 and TRBJ1-5. TRBV1 is designated a pseudogene. The CDR3 spans 15 residues. Here the CDR3 reads CTSSQDRPENQPQHF. CDR3 DNA sequence: TGCACCAGCAGCCAAGATCGGCCAGAGAATCAGCCCCAGCATTTT.

Remarks on this clone: A junction boundary mismatches the germline segment, possibly from a read error. This chain joins TRBV6-6 and TRBJ1-2; 8 bases fit TRBD1. The CDR3 has 12 amino acids. Germline CDR1 MNHNY, CDR2 SVGAGI (reference sequence). The DNA for the CDR3 is TGTGCCAGCAGCCAGGGGGCGGGGACAGCCGACTTC. Amino acid sequence: CASSQGAGTADF.

V gene TRBV18 combines with J gene TRBJ1-1, with 8 positions matching TRBD1. The CDR3 consists of 14 residues. The V segment lost 3 bases and the J segment 5 bases; nucleotides outside the gene matches: 5. CDR1 KGHSH and CDR2 LQKENI come from the germline V gene. The CDR3 sequence: CASSPYRGLTEAFF. CDR3 in DNA: TGTGCCAGCTCACCCTACAGGGGGTTAACTGAAGCTTTCTTT. Looking up the rest from reference TRBV18 and TRBJ1-1 gives the full variable domain: NAGVMQNPRHLVRRRGQEARLRCSPMKGHSHVYWYRQLPEEGLKFMVYLQKENIIDESGMPKERFSAEFPKEGPSILRIQQVVRGDSAAYFCASSPYRGLTEAFFGQGTRLTVV.

The chain joins TRBV19 to TRBJ1-1, with D uncertain. V gave up 7 bases and J gave up 2 bases, with 11 bases separating them. The CDR3 runs 13 residues. Germline assignment: CDR1 LNHDA and CDR2 SQIVND (reference sequence). CDR3 nucleotide sequence: TGTGCCAGTATGCAGCCTCTAAACACTGAAGCTTTCTTT. It specifies CASMQPLNTEAFF.

For this clone: In the same sample, other DNA sequences code for this CDR3. The chain couples TRBV6-1 to TRBJ2-3, with D perhaps TRBD1 (5 bases). Trimming removed 4 bases at V and 0 bases at J, with 8 bases between. Germline assignment: CDR1 MNHNS and CDR2 SASEGT. The CDR3 is made up of 14 amino acids. The CDR3 reads CASSVAGSTDTQYF. The DNA for the CDR3 is TGTGCCAGCAGTGTGGCAGGGAGCACAGATACGCAGTATTTT.

This clone showed up just once. This sequence joins TRBV11-2 and TRBJ2-7; D perhaps matches TRBD2 (7 bases). Germline V lookup: CDR1 SGHAT, CDR2 FQNNGV. Deletions cut 8 bases from V and 6 bases from J, with 14 bases between. This CDR3 region has 12 residues. CDR3 nucleotides: TGTGCCAGCCGGGGGGCCCCCCTCGAGCAGTACTTC. Residues: CASRGAPLEQYF.

The chain couples TRBV18 to TRBJ1-4; unclear D gene. Trimming shortened V by 8 bases and J by 0 bases, and 10 bases separated the two germline ends. Per the germline V gene, CDR1 is KGHSH and CDR2 is LQKENI. The CDR3 is 14 residues long. The chain's CDR3 is CASTKAATNEKLFF. The CDR3 bases are TGTGCCAGCACTAAAGCTGCAACTAATGAAAAACTGTTTTTT.

This clone was observed at least ten times. This sequence joins TRBV2 and TRBJ1-2; 7 bases fit TRBD1. The CDR3 extends over 15 amino acids. V dropped 4 bases and J dropped 0; count of bases not matched to a gene: 5. Germline lookup yields CDR1 SNHLY and CDR2 FYNNEI. The DNA for the CDR3 is TGTGCCAGCAGTGTTAGACAGGGCCCTAACTATGGCTACACCTTC. It is translated as CASSVRQGPNYGYTF.

The chain is built from TRBV28 and TRBJ1-2; 12 bases are shared with TRBD1. This CDR3 contains 16 residues. Germline V gene lookup returns CDR1 MDHEN and CDR2 SYDVKM. V was clipped by 5 bases and J by 7 bases; unmatched bases: 11. Here the CDR3 DNA reads TGTGCCAGCAGTGCGGGACAGGGGGCTAAGTCGGCTGGCTACACCTTC. Its translation: CASSAGQGAKSAGYTF.

V is TRBV10-3 and J is TRBJ1-2; the D gene is possibly TRBD1 (5 bases). The germline CDR1 and CDR2 sequences are ENHRY and SYGVKD. V lost 3 bases to trimming and J lost 7 bases, with 12 bases between them. The CDR3 runs 13 residues. The CDR3 sequence is CAISDGSGPGYTF. Written as DNA, the CDR3 is TGTGCCATCAGTGATGGGTCAGGGCCTGGCTACACCTTC.

The chain employs TRBV2 and TRBJ1-6; the match to TRBD1 covers 8 bases. The CDR3 has 14 amino acids. J gave up 5 bases and V 6 bases, and 3 bases lay outside the gene matches. Germline assignment: CDR1 SNHLY and CDR2 FYNNEI. The DNA for the CDR3 is TGTGCCAGCAGCCTGGGACAGGATAATTCACCCCTCCACTTT. The encoded protein is CASSLGQDNSPLHF.

A word on this clone: The same CDR3 arises from other DNA sequences in this sample as well. The chain employs TRBV28 and TRBJ1-4, with 9 nucleotides matching TRBD1. CDR3 length equals 14 residues. V gave up 8 bases and J gave up 7 bases; unmatched junction bases: 8. Germline assignment: CDR1 MDHEN and CDR2 SYDVKM. CDR3 bases: TGTGCCAGCGGTCCGGGACAGGGACGTGAAAAACTGTTTTTT. Protein product: CASGPGQGREKLFF.

The chain carries TRBV6-4 and TRBJ1-1; maybe TRBD1 (5 bases). CDR3 length: 14 amino acids. The V gene lost 9 bases and the J gene lost 3 bases, with 17 bases spanning the gap. CDR1 and CDR2 (germline): MRHNA, SNTAGT. The CDR3 reads CARPVGGEDTEAFF. In DNA form, the CDR3 reads TGTGCCAGACCCGTTGGGGGGGAGGACACTGAAGCTTTCTTT.

V is TRBV27 and J is TRBJ1-1, with D possibly TRBD1 on 5 matching bases. The V end was cut by 5 bases, the J end by 4 bases, with 20 bases between. This CDR3 is built from 16 residues. CDR1 is MNHEY and CDR2 is SMNVEV in the germline V gene (reference sequence). This CDR3 is CASSPLTAAGRTEAFF. Written as DNA, the CDR3 is TGTGCCAGCAGTCCGTTGACAGCCGCAGGGCGCACTGAAGCTTTCTTT.